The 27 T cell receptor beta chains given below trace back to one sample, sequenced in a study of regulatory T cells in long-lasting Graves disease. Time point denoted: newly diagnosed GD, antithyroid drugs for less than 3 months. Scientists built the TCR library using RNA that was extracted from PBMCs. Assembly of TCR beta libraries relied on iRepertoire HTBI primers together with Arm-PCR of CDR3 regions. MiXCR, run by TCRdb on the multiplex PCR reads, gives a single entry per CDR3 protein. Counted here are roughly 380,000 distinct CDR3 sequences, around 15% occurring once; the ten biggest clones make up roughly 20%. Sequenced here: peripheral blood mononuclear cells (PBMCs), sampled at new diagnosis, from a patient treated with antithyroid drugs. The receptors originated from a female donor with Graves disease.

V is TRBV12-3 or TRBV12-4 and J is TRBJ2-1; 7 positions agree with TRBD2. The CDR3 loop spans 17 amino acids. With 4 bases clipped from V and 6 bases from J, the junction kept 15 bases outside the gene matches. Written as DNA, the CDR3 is TGTGCCAGCAGTTGGGAGGGTGTTCGGCAGGCTGTCAATGAGCAGTTCTTC. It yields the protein CASSWEGVRQAVNEQFF.

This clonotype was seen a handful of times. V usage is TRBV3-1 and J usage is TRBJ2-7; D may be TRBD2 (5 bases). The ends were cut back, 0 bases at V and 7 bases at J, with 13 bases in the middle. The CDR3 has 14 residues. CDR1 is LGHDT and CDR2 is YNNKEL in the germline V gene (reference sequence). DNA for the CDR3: TGTGCCAGCAGCCAAGATTTGGGTCGCGGGGAGCAGTACTTC. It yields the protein CASSQDLGRGEQYF.

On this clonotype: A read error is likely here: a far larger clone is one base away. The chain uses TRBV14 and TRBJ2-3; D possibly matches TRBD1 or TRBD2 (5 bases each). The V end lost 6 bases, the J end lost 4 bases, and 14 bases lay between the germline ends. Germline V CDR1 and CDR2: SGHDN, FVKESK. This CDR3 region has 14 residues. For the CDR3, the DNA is TGTGCCAGCAGTTTGGGACGGAGCCCAGATACGCAGTATTTT. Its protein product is CASSLGRSPDTQYF.

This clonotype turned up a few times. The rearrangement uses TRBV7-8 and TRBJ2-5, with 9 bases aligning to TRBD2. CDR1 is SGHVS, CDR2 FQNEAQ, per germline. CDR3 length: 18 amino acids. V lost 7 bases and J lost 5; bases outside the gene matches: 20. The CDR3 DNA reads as TGTGCCAGCATTCTAACCGGGATAGCGGGAGTTTGGGGGGAGACCCAGTACTTC. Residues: CASILTGIAGVWGETQYF.

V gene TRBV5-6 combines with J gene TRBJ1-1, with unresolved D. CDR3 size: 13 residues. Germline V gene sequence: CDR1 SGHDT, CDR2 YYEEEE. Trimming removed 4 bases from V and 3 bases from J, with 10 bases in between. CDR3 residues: CASSAGIDTEAFF. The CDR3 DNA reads TGTGCCAGCAGCGCCGGGATCGACACTGAAGCTTTCTTT.

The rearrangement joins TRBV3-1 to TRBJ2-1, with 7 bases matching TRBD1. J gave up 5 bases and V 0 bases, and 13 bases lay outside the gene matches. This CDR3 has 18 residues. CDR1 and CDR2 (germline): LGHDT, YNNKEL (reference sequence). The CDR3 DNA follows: TGTGCCAGCAGCCAAGAGCCCCTAGGGACAGAGAATCACAATGAGCAGTTCTTC. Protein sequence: CASSQEPLGTENHNEQFF.

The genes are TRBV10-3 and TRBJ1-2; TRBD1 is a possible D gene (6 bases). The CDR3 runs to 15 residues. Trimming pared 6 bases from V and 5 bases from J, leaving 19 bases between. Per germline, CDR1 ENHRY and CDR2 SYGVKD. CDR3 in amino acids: CAISRAAQGWYGYTF. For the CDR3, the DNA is TGTGCCATCAGCCGGGCCGCACAGGGTTGGTATGGCTACACCTTC.

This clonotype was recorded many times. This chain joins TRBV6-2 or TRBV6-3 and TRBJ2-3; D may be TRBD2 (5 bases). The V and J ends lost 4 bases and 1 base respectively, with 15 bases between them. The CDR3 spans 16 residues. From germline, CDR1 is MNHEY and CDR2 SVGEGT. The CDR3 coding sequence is TGTGCCAGCAGTTTCTTACGGGGATCGGGCACAGATACGCAGTATTTT. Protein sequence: CASSFLRGSGTDTQYF.

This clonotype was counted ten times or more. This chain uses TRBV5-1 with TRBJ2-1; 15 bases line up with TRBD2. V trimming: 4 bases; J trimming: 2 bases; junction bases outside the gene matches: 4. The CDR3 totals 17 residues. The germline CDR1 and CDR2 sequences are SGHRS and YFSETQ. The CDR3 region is CASSGRTSGGAYNEQFF. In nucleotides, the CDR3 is TGCGCCAGCAGCGGACGGACTAGCGGGGGGGCCTACAATGAGCAGTTCTTC.

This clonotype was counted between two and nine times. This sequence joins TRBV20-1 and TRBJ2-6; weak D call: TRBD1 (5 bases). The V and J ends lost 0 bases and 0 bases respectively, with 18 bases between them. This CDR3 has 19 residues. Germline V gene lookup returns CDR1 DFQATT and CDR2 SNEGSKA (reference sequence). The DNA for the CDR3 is TGCAGTGCTAGAGATAAGAACAGATGGACAAACTCTGGGGCCAACGTCCTGACTTTC. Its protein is CSARDKNRWTNSGANVLTF.

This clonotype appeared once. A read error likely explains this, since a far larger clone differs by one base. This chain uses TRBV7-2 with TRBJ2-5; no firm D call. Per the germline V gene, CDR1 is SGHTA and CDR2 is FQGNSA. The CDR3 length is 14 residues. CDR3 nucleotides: TGTGCCAGCAGCTTCGCACCTTCACGAGAGGCCCAGTACTTC. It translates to CASSFAPSREAQYF.

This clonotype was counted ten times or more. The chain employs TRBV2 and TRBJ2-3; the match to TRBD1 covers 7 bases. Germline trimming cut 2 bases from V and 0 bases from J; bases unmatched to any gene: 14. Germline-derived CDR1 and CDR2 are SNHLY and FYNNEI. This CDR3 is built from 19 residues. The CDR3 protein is CASSESDRAYDPSTDTQYF. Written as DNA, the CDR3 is TGTGCCAGCAGTGAAAGTGACAGGGCCTATGACCCTAGCACAGATACGCAGTATTTT.

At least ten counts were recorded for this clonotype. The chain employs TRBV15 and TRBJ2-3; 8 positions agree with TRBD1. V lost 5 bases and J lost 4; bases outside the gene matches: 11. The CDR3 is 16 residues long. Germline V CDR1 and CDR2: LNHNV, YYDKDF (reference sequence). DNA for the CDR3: TGTGCCACCAGCGGACAGGACAGGGTCAGGCCAGATACGCAGTATTTT. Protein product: CATSGQDRVRPDTQYF.

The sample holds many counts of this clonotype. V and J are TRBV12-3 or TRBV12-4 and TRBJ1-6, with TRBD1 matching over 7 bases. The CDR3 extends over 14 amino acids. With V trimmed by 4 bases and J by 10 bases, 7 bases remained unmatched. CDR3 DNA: TGTGCCAGCAGTTATGGACAGGTGGGCTCACCCCTCCACTTT. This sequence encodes CASSYGQVGSPLHF.

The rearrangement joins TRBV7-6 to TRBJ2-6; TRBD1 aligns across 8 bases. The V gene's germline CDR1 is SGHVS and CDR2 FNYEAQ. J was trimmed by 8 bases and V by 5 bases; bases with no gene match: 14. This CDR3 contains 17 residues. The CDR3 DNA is TGTGCCAGCAGCACCGGACAGGGCCCCAGGGGGACCAACGTCCTGACTTTC. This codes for CASSTGQGPRGTNVLTF.

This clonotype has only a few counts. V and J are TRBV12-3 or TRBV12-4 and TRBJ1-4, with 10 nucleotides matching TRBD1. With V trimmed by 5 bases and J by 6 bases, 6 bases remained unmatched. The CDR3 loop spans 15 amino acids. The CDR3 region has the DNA TGTGCCAGCAGTGTAGGGACAGGGGTGGATGAAAAACTGTTTTTT. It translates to CASSVGTGVDEKLFF.

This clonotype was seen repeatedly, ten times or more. This CDR3 is CASSSADTDTQYF. CDR3 in DNA: TGTGCCAGCAGTTCCGCAGACACAGATACGCAGTATTTT. The gene calls are TRBV27 and TRBJ2-3; D unclear. V lost 4 bases and J lost 2, with 7 bases in between. The CDR3 spans 13 residues. Per germline, CDR1 MNHEY and CDR2 SMNVEV (reference sequence).

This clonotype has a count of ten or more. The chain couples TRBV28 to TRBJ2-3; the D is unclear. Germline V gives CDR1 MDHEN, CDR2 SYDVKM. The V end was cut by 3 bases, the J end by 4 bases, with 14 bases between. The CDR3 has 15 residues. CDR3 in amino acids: CASSFRPGFPDTQYF. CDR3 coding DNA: TGTGCCAGCAGTTTTCGTCCTGGGTTCCCAGATACGCAGTATTTT.

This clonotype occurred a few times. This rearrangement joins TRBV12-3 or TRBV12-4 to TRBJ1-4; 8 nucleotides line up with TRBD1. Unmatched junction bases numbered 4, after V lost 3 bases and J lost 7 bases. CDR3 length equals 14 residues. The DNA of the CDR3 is TGTGCCAGCAGTTTCGACAGGGGTGGTGAAAAACTGTTTTTT. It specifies CASSFDRGGEKLFF.

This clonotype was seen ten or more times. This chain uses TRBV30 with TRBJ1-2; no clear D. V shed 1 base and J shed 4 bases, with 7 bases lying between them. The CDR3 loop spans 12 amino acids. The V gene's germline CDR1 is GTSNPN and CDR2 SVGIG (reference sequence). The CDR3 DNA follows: TGTGCCTGGAGTGGGGGAGGCTATGGCTACACCTTC. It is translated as CAWSGGGYGYTF.

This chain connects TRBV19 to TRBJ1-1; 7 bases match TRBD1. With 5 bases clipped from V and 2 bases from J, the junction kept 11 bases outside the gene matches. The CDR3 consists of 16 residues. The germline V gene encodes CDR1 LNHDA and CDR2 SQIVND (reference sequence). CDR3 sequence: CASSSTGAVINTEAFF. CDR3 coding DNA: TGTGCCAGTAGTTCTACAGGGGCCGTGATTAACACTGAAGCTTTCTTT.

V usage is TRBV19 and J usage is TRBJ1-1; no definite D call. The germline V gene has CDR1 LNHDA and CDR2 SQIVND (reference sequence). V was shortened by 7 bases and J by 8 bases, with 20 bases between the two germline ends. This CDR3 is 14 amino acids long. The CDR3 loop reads CASTAGSGLTEAFF. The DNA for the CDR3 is TGTGCCAGTACCGCGGGGTCTGGACTTACCGAAGCTTTCTTT.

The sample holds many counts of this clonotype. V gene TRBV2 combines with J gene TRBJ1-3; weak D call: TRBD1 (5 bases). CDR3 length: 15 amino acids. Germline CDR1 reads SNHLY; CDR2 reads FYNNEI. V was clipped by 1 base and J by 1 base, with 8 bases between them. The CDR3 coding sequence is TGTGCCAGCAGTGAAGGCGGGACTTCTGGAAACACCATATATTTT. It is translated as CASSEGGTSGNTIYF. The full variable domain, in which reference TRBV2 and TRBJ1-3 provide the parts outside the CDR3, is EPEVTQTPSHQVTQMGQEVILRCVPISNHLYFYWYRQILGQKVEFLVSFYNNEISEKSEIFDDQFSVERPDGSNFTLKIRSTKLEDSAMYFCASSEGGTSGNTIYFGEGSWLTVV.

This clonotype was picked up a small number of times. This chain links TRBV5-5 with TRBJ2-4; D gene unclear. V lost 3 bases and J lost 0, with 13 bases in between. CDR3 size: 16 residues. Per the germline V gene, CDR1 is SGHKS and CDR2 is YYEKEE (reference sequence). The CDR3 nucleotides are TGTGCCAGCAGCTCCGCAACACCCCTAGCCAAAAACATTCAGTACTTC. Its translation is CASSSATPLAKNIQYF.

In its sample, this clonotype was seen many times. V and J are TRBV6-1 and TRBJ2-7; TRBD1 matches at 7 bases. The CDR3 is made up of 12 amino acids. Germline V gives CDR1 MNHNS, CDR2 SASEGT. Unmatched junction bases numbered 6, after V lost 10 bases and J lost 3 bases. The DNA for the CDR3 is TGTGCCACCGGGACAGCCTACTACGAGCAGTACTTC. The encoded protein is CATGTAYYEQYF.

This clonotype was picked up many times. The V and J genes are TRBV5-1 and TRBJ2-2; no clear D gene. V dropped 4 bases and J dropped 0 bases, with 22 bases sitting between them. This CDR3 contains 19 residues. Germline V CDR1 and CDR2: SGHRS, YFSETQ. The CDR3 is CASSPPPYQATPNTGELFF. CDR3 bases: TGCGCCAGCAGCCCCCCTCCCTATCAAGCCACCCCGAACACCGGGGAGCTGTTTTTT.

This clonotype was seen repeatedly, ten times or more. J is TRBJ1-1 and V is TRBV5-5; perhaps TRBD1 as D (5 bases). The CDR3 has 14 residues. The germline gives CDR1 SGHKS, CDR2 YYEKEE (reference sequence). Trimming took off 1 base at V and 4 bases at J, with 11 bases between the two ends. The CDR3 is CASSLMTDPTEAFF. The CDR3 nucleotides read TGTGCCAGCAGCTTGATGACAGACCCCACTGAAGCTTTCTTT.